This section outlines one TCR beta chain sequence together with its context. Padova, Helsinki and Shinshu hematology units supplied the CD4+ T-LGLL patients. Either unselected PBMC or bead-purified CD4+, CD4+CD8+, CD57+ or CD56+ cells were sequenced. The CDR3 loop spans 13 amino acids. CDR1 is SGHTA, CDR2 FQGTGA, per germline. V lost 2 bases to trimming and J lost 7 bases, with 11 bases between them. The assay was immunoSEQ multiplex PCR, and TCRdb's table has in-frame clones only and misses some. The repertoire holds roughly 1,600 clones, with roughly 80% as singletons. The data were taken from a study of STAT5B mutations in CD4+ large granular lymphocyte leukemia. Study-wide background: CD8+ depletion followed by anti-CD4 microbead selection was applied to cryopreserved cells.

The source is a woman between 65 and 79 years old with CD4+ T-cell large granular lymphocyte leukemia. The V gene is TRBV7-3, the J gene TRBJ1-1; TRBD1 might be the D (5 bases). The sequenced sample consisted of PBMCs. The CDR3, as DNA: TGTGCCAGCAGCTTAGCCCTTAGGGGTGAAGCTTTCTTT. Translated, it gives CASSLALRGEAFF.